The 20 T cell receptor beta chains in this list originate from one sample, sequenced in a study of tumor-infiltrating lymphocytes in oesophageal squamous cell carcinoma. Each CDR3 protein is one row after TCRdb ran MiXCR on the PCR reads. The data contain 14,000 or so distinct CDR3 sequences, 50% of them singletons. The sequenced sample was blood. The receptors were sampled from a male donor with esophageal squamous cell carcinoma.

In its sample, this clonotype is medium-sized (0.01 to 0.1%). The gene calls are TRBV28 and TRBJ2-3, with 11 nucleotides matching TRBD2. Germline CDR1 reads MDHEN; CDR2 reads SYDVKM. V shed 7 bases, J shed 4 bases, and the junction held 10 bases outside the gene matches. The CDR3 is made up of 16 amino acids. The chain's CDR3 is CASTFSGRAGADTQYF. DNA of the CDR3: TGTGCCAGCACTTTTAGCGGGAGGGCCGGCGCAGATACGCAGTATTTT.

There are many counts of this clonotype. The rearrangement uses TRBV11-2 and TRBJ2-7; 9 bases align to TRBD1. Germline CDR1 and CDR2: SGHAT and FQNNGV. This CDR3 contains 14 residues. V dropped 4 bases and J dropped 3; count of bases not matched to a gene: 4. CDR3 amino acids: CASSSGQGHYEQYF. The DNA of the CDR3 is TGTGCCAGCAGCTCCGGACAGGGGCACTACGAGCAGTACTTC.

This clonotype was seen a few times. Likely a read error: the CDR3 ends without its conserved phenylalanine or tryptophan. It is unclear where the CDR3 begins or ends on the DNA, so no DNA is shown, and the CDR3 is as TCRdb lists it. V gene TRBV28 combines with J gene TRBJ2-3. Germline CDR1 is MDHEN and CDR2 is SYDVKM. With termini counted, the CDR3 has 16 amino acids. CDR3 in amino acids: CASSLQTDVGGYTFGS.

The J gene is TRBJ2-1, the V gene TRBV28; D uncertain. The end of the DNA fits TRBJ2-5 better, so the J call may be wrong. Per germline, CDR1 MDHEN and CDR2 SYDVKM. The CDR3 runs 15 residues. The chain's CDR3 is CASSFPFGFVETQYF. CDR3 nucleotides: TGTGCCAGCAGTTTTCCCTTTGGGTTTGTAGAGACCCAGTACTTC.

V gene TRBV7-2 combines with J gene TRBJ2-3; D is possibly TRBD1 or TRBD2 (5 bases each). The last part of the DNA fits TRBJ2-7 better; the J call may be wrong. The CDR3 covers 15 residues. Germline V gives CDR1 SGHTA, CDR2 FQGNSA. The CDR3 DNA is TGTGCCAGCAGCTACTCCGGGACGGATTCCTACGAGCAGTACTTC. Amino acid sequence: CASSYSGTDSYEQYF.

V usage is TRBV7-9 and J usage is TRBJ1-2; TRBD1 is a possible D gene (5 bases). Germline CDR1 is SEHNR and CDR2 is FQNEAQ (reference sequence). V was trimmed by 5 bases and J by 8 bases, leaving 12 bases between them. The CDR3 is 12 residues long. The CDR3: CASSLGAMGYTF. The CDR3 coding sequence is TGTGCCAGCAGCCTAGGGGCTATGGGCTACACCTTC.

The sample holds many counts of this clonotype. The CDR3 protein is CASGLTSGRVGEQYF. CDR3 DNA: TGTGCTAGTGGCTTGACTAGCGGGAGGGTTGGGGAGCAGTACTTC. V and J are TRBV12-5 and TRBJ2-5; 14 bases line up with TRBD2. The CDR3 consists of 15 residues. V trimming: 6 bases; J trimming: 11 bases; junction bases outside the gene matches: 11. CDR1 is LGHNT and CDR2 is FRNRAP in the germline V gene.

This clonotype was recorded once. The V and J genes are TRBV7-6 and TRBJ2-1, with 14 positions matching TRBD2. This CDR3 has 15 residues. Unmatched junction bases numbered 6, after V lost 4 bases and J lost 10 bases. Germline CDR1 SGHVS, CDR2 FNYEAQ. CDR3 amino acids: CASSSGLAGDREQFF. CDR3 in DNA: TGTGCCAGCAGCTCGGGACTAGCGGGAGATCGGGAGCAGTTCTTC.

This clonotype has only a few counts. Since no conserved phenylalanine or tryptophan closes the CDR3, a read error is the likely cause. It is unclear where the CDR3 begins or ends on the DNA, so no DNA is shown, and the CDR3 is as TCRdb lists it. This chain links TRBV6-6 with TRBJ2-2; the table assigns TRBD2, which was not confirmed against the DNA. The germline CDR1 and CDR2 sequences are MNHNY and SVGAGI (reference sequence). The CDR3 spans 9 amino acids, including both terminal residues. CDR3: CASSYSGLA.

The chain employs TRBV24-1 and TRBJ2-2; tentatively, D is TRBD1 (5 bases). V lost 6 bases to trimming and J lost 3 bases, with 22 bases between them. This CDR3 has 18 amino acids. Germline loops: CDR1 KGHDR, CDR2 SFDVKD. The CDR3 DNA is TGTGCCACCAGTAGGCCGCCGGCAGGGCGTCGACACACCGGGGAGCTGTTTTTT. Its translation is CATSRPPAGRRHTGELFF.

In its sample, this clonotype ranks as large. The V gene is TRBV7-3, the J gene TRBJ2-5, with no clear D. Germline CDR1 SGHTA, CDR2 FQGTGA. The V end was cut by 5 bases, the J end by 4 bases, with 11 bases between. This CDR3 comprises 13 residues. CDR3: CASSATTLETQYF. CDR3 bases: TGTGCCAGCAGCGCAACTACGCTAGAGACCCAGTACTTC.

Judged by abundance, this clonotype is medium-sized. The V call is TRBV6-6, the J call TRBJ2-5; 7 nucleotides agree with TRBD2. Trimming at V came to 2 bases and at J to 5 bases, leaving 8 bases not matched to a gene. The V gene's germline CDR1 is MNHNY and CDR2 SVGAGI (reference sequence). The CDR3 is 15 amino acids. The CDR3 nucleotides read TGTGCCAGCAGTTACGGGCGGGAGTTTTGGGAGACCCAGTACTTC. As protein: CASSYGREFWETQYF.

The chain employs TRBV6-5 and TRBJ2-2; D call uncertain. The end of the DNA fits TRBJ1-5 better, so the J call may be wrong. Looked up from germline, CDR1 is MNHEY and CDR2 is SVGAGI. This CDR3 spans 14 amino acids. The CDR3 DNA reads TGTGCCAGCAGATCCCGACGCACCGTCACGACCCAGCATTTT. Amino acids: CASRSRRTVTTQHF.

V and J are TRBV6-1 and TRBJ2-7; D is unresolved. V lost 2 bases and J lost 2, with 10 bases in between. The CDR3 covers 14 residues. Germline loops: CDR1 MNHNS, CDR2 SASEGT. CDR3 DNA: TGTGCCAGCAGTGAACCGAACACGGCCTACGAGCAGTACTTC. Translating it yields CASSEPNTAYEQYF.

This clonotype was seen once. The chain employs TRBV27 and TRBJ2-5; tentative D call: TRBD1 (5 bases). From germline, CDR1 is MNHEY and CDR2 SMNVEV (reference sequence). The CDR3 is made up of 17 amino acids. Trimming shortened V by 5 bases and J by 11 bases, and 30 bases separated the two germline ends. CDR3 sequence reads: CASSNYRRVRSTDTQYF. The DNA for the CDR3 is TGTGCCAGCAGTAATTACCGCAGGGTGAGAAGCACAGATACGCAGTACTTC.

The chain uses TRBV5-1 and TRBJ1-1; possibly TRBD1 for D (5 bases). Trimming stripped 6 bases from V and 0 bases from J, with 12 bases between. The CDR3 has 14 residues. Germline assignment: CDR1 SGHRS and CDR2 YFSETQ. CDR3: CASKLGAVNTEAFF. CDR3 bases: TGCGCCAGCAAGCTAGGGGCGGTGAACACTGAAGCTTTCTTT.

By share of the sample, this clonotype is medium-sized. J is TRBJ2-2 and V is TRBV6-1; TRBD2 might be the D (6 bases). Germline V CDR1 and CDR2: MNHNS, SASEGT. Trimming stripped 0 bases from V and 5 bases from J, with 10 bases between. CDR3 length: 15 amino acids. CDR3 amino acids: CASSEAGSGTGELFF. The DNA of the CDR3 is TGTGCCAGCAGTGAAGCGGGTAGCGGTACCGGGGAGCTGTTTTTT.

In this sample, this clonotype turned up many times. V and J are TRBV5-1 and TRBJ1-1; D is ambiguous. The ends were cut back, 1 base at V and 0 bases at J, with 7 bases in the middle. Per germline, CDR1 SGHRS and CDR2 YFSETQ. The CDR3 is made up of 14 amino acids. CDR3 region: CASSLQALNTEAFF. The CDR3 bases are TGCGCCAGCAGCTTGCAGGCATTGAACACTGAAGCTTTCTTT.

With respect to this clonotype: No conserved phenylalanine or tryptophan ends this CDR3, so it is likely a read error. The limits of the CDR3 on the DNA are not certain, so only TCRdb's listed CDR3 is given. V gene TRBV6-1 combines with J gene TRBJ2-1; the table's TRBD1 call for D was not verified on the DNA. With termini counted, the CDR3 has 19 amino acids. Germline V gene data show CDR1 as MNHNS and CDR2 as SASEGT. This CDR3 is CASTRGSAGGGTYGYTFGS.

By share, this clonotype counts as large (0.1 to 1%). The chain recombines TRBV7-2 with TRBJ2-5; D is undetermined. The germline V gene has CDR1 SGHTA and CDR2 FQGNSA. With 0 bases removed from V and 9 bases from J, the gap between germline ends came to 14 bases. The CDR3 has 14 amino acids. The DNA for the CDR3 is TGTGCCAGCAGCTTAGCGTATGCTACGAGGTCCCAGTACTTC. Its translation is CASSLAYATRSQYF. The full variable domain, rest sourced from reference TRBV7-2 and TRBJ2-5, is GAGVSQSPSNKVTEKGKDVELRCDPISGHTALYWYRQSLGQGLEFLIYFQGNSAPDKSGLPSDRFSAERTGGSVSTLTIQRTQQEDSAVYLCASSLAYATRSQYFGPGTRLLVL.